This TCR beta chain was identified in a study of control samples from healthy donors and cancer patients. Assay: immunoSEQ multiplex PCR; the TCRdb copy retains only in-frame clones and omits some. Listed are 150,000 to 200,000 clones; under 2.5% falls within the top ten. The germline V gene has CDR1 GTSNPN and CDR2 SVGIG (reference sequence). V lost 2 bases and J lost 4, with 3 bases in between. The CDR3 has 11 amino acids. This clonotype was obtained from a woman in her thirties in good health. V and J are TRBV30 and TRBJ1-3, with no clear D. Sequences were obtained from blood. In DNA, the CDR3 is TGTGCCTGGAGTTTGGGAAACACCATATATTTT. As protein: CAWSLGNTIYF.